What follows are 25 T cell receptor beta chains derived from one specimen sequenced in a study of tissue T cells after allogeneic stem cell transplantation. The protocol was immunoSEQ multiplex PCR, while the TCRdb copy is restricted to in-frame clones and leaves out a portion. The sample yields around 40,000 clones, just under 95% seen once. The starting material was blood, obtained before transplantation. The receptors shown here come from a woman between 40 and 69 years old who later had graft-versus-host disease after an allogeneic stem cell transplant.

The chain joins TRBV27 to TRBJ1-6; D not certain. The CDR3 totals 15 residues. Germline V gene lookup returns CDR1 MNHEY and CDR2 SMNVEV (reference sequence). Trimming took off 5 bases at V and 0 bases at J, with 8 bases between the two ends. CDR3 in amino acids: CASSDGVSYNSPLHF. In nucleotides, the CDR3 is TGTGCCAGCAGTGACGGTGTCTCCTATAATTCACCCCTCCACTTT.

DNA of the CDR3: TGTGCCAGCAATGGGGGCGGCGGAGATACGCAGTATTTT. This translates into CASNGGGGDTQYF. J is TRBJ2-3 and V is TRBV6-5, with D maybe TRBD1 (6 bases). The CDR3 is made up of 13 amino acids. Germline V gene data show CDR1 as MNHEY and CDR2 as SVGAGI. Trimming stripped 7 bases from V and 5 bases from J, with 13 bases between.

V is TRBV6-2 or TRBV6-3 and J is TRBJ2-2; unclear D gene. The length of the CDR3 is 12 residues. V was trimmed by 4 bases and J by 6 bases, leaving 6 bases between them. From germline, CDR1 is MNHEY and CDR2 SVGEGT. CDR3 nucleotide sequence: TGTGCCAGCAGTTGGTCTTCCGGGGAGCTGTTTTTT. This sequence encodes CASSWSSGELFF.

This rearrangement joins TRBV30 to TRBJ1-5, with 7 bases matching TRBD1. This CDR3 is 14 amino acids long. Per the germline V gene, CDR1 is GTSNPN and CDR2 is SVGIG (reference sequence). V lost 4 bases, J lost 0 bases, and 3 bases stayed unmatched. CDR3 nucleotide sequence: TGTGCCTGGAACCAGGGGGATAGCAATCAGCCCCAGCATTTT. It is translated as CAWNQGDSNQPQHF.

The gene calls are TRBV3-1 (or the pseudogene TRBV3-2) and TRBJ2-2; D unclear. Looked up from germline, CDR1 is LGHDT and CDR2 is YNNKEL (reference sequence). The V gene lost 1 base and the J gene lost 9 bases, with 6 bases spanning the gap. The CDR3 covers 12 residues. CDR3 protein: CASSQALRELFF. The CDR3 coding sequence is TGTGCCAGCAGCCAAGCGCTGAGGGAGCTGTTTTTT.

The rearrangement uses TRBV20-1 and TRBJ2-7; the D gene is possibly TRBD1 (6 bases). This CDR3 contains 16 residues. V was cut by 3 bases and J by 3 bases, with 21 bases left in between. Germline CDR1 DFQATT, CDR2 SNEGSKA (reference sequence). The CDR3 sequence is CSASSGARPQGYEQYF. The CDR3 DNA is TGCAGTGCTAGTTCCGGAGCCCGCCCACAGGGCTACGAGCAGTACTTC.

The chain has TRBV28 and TRBJ1-6; the D is unclear. This CDR3 is built from 15 residues. V dropped 7 bases and J dropped 4 bases, with 14 bases sitting between them. The germline CDR1 and CDR2 sequences are MDHEN and SYDVKM. DNA of the CDR3: TGTGCCAGCAAAACCAAGGGCGATTATAATTCACCCCTCCACTTT. Amino acids: CASKTKGDYNSPLHF.

The gene calls are TRBV2 and TRBJ2-1; D unclear. The CDR3 is made up of 14 amino acids. Germline V gene data show CDR1 as SNHLY and CDR2 as FYNNEI. Trimming pared 4 bases from V and 2 bases from J, leaving 9 bases between. The CDR3 sequence: CASSAVVPYNEQFF. Here the CDR3 DNA reads TGTGCCAGCAGTGCGGTGGTCCCCTACAATGAGCAGTTCTTC.

The chain recombines TRBV6-1 with TRBJ1-5, with D perhaps TRBD1 (5 bases). Trimming pared 0 bases from V and 6 bases from J, leaving 12 bases between. This CDR3 has 15 amino acids. CDR1 MNHNS and CDR2 SASEGT come from the germline V gene. CDR3 nucleotide sequence: TGTGCCAGCAGTGAAGCCGGGCAGGGAGGTCAGCCCCAGCATTTT. This translates into CASSEAGQGGQPQHF.

Notes on this clone: Other DNA sequences in this specimen translate into the identical CDR3. J is TRBJ2-7 and V is TRBV30, with a tentative D call TRBD1 (5 bases). Between the trimmed V and J ends, which lost 0 bases and 3 bases, there was a span of 6 bases. CDR1 and CDR2 from the germline V gene are GTSNPN and SVGIG (reference sequence). This CDR3 region has 12 residues. In nucleotides, the CDR3 is TGTGCCTGGAGTGTAAGGGGCTACGAGCAGTACTTC. The encoded protein is CAWSVRGYEQYF.

The chain joins TRBV10-1 to TRBJ2-1, with 9 bases that match TRBD2. Germline V gives CDR1 WNHNN, CDR2 SYGVQD (reference sequence). The CDR3 is 16 residues long. V trimming: 4 bases; J trimming: 6 bases; junction bases outside the gene matches: 10. CDR3 in DNA: TGCGCCAGCAGTGGGGCAGTGGCTAGCGGGGCCAATGAGCAGTTCTTC. Translated: CASSGAVASGANEQFF.

The gene calls are TRBV5-1 and TRBJ1-5, with TRBD1 matching 7 bases. This CDR3 has 15 amino acids. CDR1 is SGHRS and CDR2 is YFSETQ in the germline V gene. Trimming removed 0 bases from V and 7 bases from J; junction bases left unmatched: 7. Here the CDR3 reads CASSLETGEGQPQHF. Written as DNA, the CDR3 is TGCGCCAGCAGCTTGGAAACAGGGGAAGGACAGCCCCAGCATTTT.

The chain couples TRBV7-8 to TRBJ1-5; maybe TRBD1 (6 bases). CDR1 and CDR2 from the germline V gene are SGHVS and FQNEAQ. CDR3 length: 13 residues. Trimming took off 5 bases at V and 4 bases at J, with 9 bases between the two ends. DNA for the CDR3: TGTGCCAGCAGCAGAGACAGGAATCAGCCCCAGCATTTT. Translated, it gives CASSRDRNQPQHF.

The chain employs TRBV6-5 and TRBJ2-7; 7 positions agree with TRBD2. The length of the CDR3 is 14 residues. The germline V gene encodes CDR1 MNHEY and CDR2 SVGAGI. Germline trimming cut 5 bases from V and 5 bases from J; bases unmatched to any gene: 9. The CDR3 protein is CASSPRLASNEQYF. CDR3 coding DNA: TGTGCCAGCAGTCCCAGACTAGCATCCAACGAGCAGTACTTC.

The V and J genes are TRBV9 and TRBJ2-3, with D hard to call. V lost 4 bases to trimming and J lost 6 bases, with 9 bases between them. The CDR3 covers 12 residues. Germline V gene lookup returns CDR1 SGDLS and CDR2 YYNGEE. The CDR3 nucleotides read TGTGCCAGCAGCCTTAGTGCGGATACGCAGTATTTT. Protein: CASSLSADTQYF.

The rearrangement links TRBV4-2 to TRBJ2-1; 9 positions match TRBD2. Germline V gene lookup returns CDR1 LGHNA and CDR2 YNFKEQ. The junction had 9 bases not matched to a gene; V was cut back by 4 bases and J by 5 bases. The CDR3 has 16 amino acids. The CDR3: CASSLSPAGGHNEQFF. The CDR3 DNA is TGTGCCAGCAGCCTATCTCCAGCGGGAGGCCACAATGAGCAGTTCTTC.

J is TRBJ2-3 and V is TRBV5-6; TRBD2 matches 14 bases. CDR1 SGHDT and CDR2 YYEEEE come from the germline V gene. V was pared by 1 base and J by 9 bases, with 7 bases of the junction left unmatched. The CDR3 is 16 residues long. The CDR3 spells CASSLWVGLAGATQYF. The CDR3 DNA reads TGTGCCAGCAGCTTGTGGGTGGGACTAGCGGGAGCAACGCAGTATTTT.

The chain combines TRBV10-3 with TRBJ1-1; the D is unclear. The germline V gene has CDR1 ENHRY and CDR2 SYGVKD. The CDR3 sequence is 13 residues long. Between the trimmed V and J ends, which lost 3 bases and 5 bases, there was a span of 10 bases. CDR3 DNA sequence: TGTGCCATCAGTGATTGGGGTACTACTGAAGCTTTCTTT. As protein: CAISDWGTTEAFF.

CDR3: CASSISRRGYTF. The CDR3 nucleotides are TGTGCCAGTAGTATCTCTCGACGGGGCTACACCTTC. The genes are TRBV19 and TRBJ1-2; no reliable D call. The CDR3 covers 12 residues. V was cut by 3 bases and J by 8 bases, with 10 bases left in between. Germline lookup yields CDR1 LNHDA and CDR2 SQIVND (reference sequence).

The chain carries TRBV10-3 and TRBJ2-5; tentatively, D is TRBD2 (6 bases). Germline CDR1 ENHRY, CDR2 SYGVKD. The CDR3 covers 10 residues. Trimming pared 10 bases from V and 3 bases from J, leaving 6 bases between. The DNA of the CDR3 is TGTGCCAGCGGGGAAGAGACCCAGTACTTC. This codes for CASGEETQYF.

The chain is built from TRBV30 and TRBJ2-5, with TRBD1 as a possible D gene (5 bases). The V and J ends lost 2 bases and 1 base respectively, with 20 bases between them. Germline V CDR1 and CDR2: GTSNPN, SVGIG (reference sequence). CDR3 length equals 17 residues. This CDR3 reads CAWSIRTITNFQETQYF. In DNA form, the CDR3 reads TGTGCCTGGAGTATCAGGACAATCACCAACTTCCAAGAGACCCAGTACTTC. Full variable domain (remainder filled in from reference TRBV30 and TRBJ2-5): SQTIHQWPATLVQPVGSPLSLECTVEGTSNPNLYWYRQAAGRGLQLLFYSVGIGQISSEVPQNLSASRPQDRQFILSSKKLLLSDSGFYLCAWSIRTITNFQETQYFGPGTRLLVL.

The V and J genes are TRBV6-5 and TRBJ1-5; TRBD1 aligns across 10 bases. CDR1 MNHEY and CDR2 SVGAGI come from the germline V gene. CDR3 size: 15 residues. Trimming removed 6 bases from V and 5 bases from J; junction bases left unmatched: 7. The CDR3 nucleotides read TGTGCCAGCAGGGCCACCGACAGGGGGCATCAGCCCCAGCATTTT. This translates into CASRATDRGHQPQHF.

This clone was seen a single time. J is TRBJ2-3 and V is TRBV12-5; 9 bases fit TRBD1. Germline trimming cut 1 base from V and 7 bases from J; bases unmatched to any gene: 6. The CDR3 length is 15 residues. The germline V gene encodes CDR1 LGHNT and CDR2 FRNRAP. CDR3 sequence: CASGLGGGQGNTQYF. The DNA of the CDR3 is TGTGCTAGTGGTTTGGGGGGGGGACAGGGAAATACGCAGTATTTT.

This chain joins TRBV7-3 and TRBJ2-1; D remains ambiguous. This CDR3 is 15 amino acids long. Germline V gene lookup returns CDR1 SGHTA and CDR2 FQGTGA. V was cut by 5 bases and J by 3 bases, with 14 bases left in between. The CDR3 loop reads CASSPSPIHYNEQFF. The DNA for the CDR3 is TGTGCCAGCAGCCCCTCCCCGATCCACTACAATGAGCAGTTCTTC. Complete variable domain (other parts from reference TRBV7-3 and TRBJ2-1): GAGVSQTPSNKVTEKGKYVELRCDPISGHTALYWYRQSLGQGPEFLIYFQGTGAADDSGLPNDRFFAVRPEGSVSTLKIQRTERGDSAVYLCASSPSPIHYNEQFFGPGTRLTVL.

The chain links TRBV7-2 to TRBJ2-7; 9 bases agree with TRBD1. The germline gives CDR1 SGHTA, CDR2 FQGNSA. The CDR3 is made up of 13 amino acids. V lost 3 bases and J lost 5; bases outside the gene matches: 2. The CDR3 here is CASSFDRGNEQYF. The DNA of the CDR3 is TGTGCCAGCAGCTTTGACAGGGGGAACGAGCAGTACTTC.